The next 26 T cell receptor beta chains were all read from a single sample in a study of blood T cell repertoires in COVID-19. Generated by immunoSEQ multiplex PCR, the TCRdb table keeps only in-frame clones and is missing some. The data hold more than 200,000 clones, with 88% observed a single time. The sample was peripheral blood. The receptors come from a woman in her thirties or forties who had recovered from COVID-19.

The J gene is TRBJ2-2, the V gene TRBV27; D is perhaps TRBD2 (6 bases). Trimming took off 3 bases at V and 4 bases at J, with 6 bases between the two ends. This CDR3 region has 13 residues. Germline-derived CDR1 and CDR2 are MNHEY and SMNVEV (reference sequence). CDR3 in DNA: TGTGCCAGCAGTTTCGGGGGCACCGGGGAGCTGTTTTTT. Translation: CASSFGGTGELFF.

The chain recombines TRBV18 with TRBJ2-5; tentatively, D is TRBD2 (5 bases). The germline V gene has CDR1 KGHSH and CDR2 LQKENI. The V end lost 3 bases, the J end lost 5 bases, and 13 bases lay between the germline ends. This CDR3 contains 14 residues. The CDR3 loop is CASSPGGYRETQYF. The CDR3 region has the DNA TGTGCCAGCTCACCCGGCGGGTATCGGGAGACCCAGTACTTC.

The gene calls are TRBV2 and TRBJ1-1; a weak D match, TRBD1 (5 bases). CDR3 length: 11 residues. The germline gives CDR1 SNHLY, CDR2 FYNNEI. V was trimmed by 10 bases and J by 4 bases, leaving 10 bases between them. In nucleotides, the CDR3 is TGTGCCACGCGGGGCGGCACTGAAGCTTTCTTT. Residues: CATRGGTEAFF.

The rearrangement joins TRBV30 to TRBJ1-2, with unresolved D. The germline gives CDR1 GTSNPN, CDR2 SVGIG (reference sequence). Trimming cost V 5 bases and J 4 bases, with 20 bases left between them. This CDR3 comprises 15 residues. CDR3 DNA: TGTGCCTGGGGAAGTTTTACAGTCCCCAGCTATGGCTACACCTTC. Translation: CAWGSFTVPSYGYTF. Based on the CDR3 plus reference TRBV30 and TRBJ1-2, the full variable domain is SQTIHQWPATLVQPVGSPLSLECTVEGTSNPNLYWYRQAAGRGLQLLFYSVGIGQISSEVPQNLSASRPQDRQFILSSKKLLLSDSGFYLCAWGSFTVPSYGYTFGSGTRLTVV.

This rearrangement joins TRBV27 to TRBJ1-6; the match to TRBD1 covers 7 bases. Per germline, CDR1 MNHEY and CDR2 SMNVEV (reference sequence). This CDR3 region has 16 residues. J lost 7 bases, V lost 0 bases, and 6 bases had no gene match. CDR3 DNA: TGTGCCAGCAGTTTATCTGGACAGGTGAACAATTCACCCCTCCACTTT. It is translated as CASSLSGQVNNSPLHF.

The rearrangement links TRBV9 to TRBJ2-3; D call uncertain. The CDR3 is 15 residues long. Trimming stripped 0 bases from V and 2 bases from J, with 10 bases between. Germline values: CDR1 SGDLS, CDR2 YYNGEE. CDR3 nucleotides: TGTGCCAGCAGCGTAGTGTACTACTCCACAGATACGCAGTATTTT. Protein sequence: CASSVVYYSTDTQYF.

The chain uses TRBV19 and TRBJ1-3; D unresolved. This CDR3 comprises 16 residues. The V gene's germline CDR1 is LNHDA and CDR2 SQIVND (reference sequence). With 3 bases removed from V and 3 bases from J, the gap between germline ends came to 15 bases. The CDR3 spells CASSILFTRGGNTIYF. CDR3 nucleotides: TGTGCCAGTAGTATTCTCTTTACCCGCGGTGGAAACACCATATATTTT.

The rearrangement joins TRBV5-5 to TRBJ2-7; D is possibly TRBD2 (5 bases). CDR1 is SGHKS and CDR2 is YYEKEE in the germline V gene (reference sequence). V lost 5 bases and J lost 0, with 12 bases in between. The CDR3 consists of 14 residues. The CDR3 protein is CASSPDLFSYEQYF. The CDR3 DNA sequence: TGTGCCAGCAGTCCGGACTTATTCTCCTACGAGCAGTACTTC.

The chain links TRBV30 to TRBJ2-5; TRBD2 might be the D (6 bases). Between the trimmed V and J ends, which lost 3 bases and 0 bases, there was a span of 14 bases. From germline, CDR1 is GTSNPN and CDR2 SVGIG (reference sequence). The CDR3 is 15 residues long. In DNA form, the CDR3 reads TGTGCCTGGAGCTTGGGGTGGACTAACCAAGAGACCCAGTACTTC. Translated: CAWSLGWTNQETQYF.

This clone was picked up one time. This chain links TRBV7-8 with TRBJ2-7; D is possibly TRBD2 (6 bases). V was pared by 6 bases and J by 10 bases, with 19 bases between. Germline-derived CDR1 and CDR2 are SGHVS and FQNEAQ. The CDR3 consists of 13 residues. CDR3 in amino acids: CASRPGGTPEQYF. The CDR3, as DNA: TGTGCCAGCAGACCTGGGGGGACTCCGGAACAGTACTTC.

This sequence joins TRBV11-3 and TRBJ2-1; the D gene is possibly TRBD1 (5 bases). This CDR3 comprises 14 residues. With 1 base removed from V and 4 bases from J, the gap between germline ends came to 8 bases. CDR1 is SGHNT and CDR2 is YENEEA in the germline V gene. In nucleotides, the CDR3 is TGTGCCAGCAGCTTAGCAGGGCAGTACAATGAGCAGTTCTTC. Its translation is CASSLAGQYNEQFF.

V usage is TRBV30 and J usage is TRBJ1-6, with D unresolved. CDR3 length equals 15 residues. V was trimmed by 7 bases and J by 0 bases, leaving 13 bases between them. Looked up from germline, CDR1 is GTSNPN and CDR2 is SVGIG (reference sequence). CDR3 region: CASRRVSSYNSPLHF. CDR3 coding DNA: TGTGCCTCCAGGCGGGTTAGCTCCTATAATTCACCCCTCCACTTT. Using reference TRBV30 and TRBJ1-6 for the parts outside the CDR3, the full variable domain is SQTIHQWPATLVQPVGSPLSLECTVEGTSNPNLYWYRQAAGRGLQLLFYSVGIGQISSEVPQNLSASRPQDRQFILSSKKLLLSDSGFYLCASRRVSSYNSPLHFGNGTRLTVT.

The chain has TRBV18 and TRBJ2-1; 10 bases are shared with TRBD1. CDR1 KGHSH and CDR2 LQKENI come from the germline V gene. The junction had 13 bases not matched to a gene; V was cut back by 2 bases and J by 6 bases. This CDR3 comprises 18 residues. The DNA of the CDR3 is TGTGCCAGCTCACCAGGCGGACCCGGGACAGGGGATTTCAATGAGCAGTTCTTC. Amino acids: CASSPGGPGTGDFNEQFF.

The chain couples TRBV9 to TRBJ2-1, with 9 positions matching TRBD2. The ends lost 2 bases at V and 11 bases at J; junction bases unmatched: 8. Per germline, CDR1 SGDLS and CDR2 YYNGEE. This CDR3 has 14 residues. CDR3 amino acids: CASSVRAGGSKQFF. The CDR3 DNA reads TGTGCCAGCAGCGTTCGAGCGGGAGGCTCAAAGCAGTTCTTC. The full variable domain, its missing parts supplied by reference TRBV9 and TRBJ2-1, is DSGVTQTPKHLITATGQRVTLRCSPRSGDLSVYWYQQSLDQGLQFLIQYYNGEERAKGNILERFSAQQFPDLHSELNLSSLELGDSALYFCASSVRAGGSKQFFGPGTRLTVL.

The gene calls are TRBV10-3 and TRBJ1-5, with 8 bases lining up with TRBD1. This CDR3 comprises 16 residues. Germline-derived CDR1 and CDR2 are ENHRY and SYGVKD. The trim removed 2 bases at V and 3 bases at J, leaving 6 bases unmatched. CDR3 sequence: CAISEANRGANQPQHF. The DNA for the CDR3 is TGTGCCATCAGTGAGGCGAACAGGGGGGCCAATCAGCCCCAGCATTTT.

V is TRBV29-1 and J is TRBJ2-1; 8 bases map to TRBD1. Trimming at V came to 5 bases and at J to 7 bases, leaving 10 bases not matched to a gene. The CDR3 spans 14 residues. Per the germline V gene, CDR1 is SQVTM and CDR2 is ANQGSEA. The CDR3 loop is CSVSARDRRNEQFF. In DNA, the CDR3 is TGCAGCGTTTCCGCCCGGGACAGGAGGAATGAGCAGTTCTTC.

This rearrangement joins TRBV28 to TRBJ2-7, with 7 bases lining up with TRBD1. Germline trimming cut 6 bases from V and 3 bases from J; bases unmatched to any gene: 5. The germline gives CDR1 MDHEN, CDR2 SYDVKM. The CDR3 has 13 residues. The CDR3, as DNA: TGTGCCAGCAGCCGAGACAGGGTCTACGAGCAGTACTTC. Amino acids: CASSRDRVYEQYF.

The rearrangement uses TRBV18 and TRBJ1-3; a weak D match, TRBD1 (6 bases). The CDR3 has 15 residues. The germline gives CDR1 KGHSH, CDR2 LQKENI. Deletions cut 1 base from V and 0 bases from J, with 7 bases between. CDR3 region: CASSPRDTSGNTIYF. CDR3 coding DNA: TGTGCCAGCTCACCACGGGACACCTCTGGAAACACCATATATTTT.

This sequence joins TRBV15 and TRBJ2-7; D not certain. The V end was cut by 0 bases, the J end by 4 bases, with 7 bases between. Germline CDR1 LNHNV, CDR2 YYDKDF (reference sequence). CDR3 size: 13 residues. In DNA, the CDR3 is TGTGCCACCAGCAGAGATAGACAATACGAGCAGTACTTC. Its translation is CATSRDRQYEQYF.

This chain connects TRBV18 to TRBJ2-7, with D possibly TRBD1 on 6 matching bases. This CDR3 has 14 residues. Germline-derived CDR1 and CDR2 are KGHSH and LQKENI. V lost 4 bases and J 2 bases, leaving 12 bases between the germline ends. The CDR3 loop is CASSQQGYTYEQYF. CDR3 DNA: TGTGCCAGCTCACAACAGGGTTACACCTACGAGCAGTACTTC.

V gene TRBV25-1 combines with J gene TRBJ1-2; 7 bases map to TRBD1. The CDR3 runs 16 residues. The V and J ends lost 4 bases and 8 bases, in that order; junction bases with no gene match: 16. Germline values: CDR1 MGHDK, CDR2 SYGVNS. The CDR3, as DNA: TGTGCCAGCAGTGGGTCGACAGGGACCGTTGCGAGCGGCTACACCTTC. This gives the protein CASSGSTGTVASGYTF.

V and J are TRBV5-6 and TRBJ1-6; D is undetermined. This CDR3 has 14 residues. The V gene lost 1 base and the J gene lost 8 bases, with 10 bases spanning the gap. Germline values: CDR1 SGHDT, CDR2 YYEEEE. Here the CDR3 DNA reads TGTGCCAGCAGCTTGTCGGGTTTGGATTCACCCCTCCACTTT. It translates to CASSLSGLDSPLHF.

As DNA, the CDR3 is TGTGCCAGCAGTTACCATCAGACTTTCTATGGCTACACCTTC. Protein product: CASSYHQTFYGYTF. The chain has TRBV6-2 or TRBV6-3 and TRBJ1-2; D is uncertain. Trimming cost V 2 bases and J 4 bases, with 11 bases left between them. From germline, CDR1 is MNHEY and CDR2 SVGEGT. The CDR3 consists of 14 residues.

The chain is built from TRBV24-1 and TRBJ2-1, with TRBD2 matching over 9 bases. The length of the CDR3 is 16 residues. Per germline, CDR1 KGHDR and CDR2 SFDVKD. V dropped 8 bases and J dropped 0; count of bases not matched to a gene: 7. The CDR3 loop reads CATTSAGGGSYNEQFF. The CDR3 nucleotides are TGTGCCACCACTTCAGCGGGGGGAGGCTCCTACAATGAGCAGTTCTTC.

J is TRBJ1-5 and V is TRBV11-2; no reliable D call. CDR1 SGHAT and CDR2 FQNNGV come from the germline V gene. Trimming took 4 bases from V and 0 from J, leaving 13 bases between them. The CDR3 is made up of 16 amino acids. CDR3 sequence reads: CASSSVGSYSNQPQHF. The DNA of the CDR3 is TGTGCCAGCAGCTCCGTAGGGAGCTATAGCAATCAGCCCCAGCATTTT.

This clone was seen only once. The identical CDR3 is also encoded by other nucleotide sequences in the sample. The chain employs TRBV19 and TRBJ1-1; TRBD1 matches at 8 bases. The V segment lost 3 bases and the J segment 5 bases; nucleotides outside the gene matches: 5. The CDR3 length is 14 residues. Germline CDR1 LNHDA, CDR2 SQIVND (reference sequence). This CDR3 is CASSIQGAGTEAFF. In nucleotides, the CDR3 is TGTGCCAGTAGTATCCAGGGGGCTGGTACTGAAGCTTTCTTT. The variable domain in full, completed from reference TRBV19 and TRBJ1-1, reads DGGITQSPKYLFRKEGQNVTLSCEQNLNHDAMYWYRQDPGQGLRLIYYSQIVNDFQKGDIAEGYSVSREKKESFPLTVTSAQKNPTAFYLCASSIQGAGTEAFFGQGTRLTVV.